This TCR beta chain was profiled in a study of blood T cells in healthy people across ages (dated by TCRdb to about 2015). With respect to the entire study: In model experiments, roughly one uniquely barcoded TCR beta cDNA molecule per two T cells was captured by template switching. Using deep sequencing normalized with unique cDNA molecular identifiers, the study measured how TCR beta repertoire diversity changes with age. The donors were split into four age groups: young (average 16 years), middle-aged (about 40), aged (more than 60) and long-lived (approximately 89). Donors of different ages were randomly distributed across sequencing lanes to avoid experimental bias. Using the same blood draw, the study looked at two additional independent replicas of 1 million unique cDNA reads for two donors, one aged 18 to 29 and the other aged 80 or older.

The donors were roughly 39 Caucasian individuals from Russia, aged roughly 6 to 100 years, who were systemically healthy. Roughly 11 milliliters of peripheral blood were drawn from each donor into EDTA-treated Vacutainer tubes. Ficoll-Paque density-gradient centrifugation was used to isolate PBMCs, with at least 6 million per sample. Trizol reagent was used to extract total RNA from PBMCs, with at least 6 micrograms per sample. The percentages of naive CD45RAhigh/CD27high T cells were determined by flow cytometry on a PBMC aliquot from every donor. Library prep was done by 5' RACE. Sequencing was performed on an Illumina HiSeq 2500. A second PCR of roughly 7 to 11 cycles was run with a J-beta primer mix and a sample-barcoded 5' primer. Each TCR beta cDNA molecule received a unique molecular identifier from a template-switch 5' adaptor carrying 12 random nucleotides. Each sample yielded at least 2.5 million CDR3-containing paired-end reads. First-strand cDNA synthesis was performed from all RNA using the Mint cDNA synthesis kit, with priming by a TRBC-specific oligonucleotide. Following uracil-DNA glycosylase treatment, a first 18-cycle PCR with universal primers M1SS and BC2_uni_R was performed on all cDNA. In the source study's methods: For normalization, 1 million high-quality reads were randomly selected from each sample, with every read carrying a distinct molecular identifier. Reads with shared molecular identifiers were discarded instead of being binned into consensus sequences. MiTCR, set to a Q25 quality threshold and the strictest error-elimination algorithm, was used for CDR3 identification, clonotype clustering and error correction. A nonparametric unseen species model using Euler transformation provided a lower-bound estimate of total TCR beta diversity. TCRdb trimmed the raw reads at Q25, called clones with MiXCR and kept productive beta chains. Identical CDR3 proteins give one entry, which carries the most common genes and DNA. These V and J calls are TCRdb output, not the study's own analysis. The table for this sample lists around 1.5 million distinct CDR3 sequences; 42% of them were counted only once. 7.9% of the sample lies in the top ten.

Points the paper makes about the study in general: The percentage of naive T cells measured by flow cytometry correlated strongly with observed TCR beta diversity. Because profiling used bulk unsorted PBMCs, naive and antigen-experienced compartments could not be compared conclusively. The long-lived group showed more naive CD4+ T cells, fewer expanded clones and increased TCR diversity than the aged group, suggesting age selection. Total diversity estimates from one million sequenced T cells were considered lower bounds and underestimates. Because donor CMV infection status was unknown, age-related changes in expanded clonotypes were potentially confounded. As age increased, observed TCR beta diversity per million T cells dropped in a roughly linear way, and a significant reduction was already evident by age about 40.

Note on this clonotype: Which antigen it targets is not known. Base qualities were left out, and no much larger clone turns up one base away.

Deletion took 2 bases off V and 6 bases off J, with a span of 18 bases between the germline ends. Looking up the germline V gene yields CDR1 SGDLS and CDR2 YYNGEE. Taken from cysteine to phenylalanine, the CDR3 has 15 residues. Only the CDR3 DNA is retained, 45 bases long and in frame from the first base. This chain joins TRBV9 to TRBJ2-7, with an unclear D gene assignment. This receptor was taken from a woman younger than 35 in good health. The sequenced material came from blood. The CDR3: CASSVSPDPNSEQYF. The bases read TGTGCCAGCAGCGTCTCCCCCGACCCCAACAGCGAGCAGTACTTC.